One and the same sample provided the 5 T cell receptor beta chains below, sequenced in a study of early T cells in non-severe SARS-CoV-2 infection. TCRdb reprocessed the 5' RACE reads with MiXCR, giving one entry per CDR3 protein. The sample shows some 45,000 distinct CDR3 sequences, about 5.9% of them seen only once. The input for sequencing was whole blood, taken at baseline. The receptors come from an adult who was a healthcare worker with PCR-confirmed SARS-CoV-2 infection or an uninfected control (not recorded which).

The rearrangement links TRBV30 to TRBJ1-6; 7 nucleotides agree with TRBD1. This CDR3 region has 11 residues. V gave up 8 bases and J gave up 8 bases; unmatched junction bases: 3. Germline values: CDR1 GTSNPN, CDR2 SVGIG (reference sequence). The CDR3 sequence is CASDRDSPLHF. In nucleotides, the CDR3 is TGTGCCAGCGACAGGGATTCACCCCTCCACTTT.

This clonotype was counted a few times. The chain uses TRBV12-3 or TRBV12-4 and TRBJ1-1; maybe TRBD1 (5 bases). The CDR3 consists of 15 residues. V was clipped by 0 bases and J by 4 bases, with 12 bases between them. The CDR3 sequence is CASSLAPGKGTEAFF. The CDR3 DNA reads TGTGCCAGCAGTTTAGCGCCAGGGAAGGGCACTGAAGCTTTCTTT.

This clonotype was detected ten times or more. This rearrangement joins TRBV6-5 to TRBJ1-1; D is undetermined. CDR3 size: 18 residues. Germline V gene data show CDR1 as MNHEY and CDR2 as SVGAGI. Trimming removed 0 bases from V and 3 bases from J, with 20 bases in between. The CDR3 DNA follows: TGTGCCAGCAGTTACTCGTCGAATGGGAAAGGGAGCGACACTGAAGCTTTCTTT. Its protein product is CASSYSSNGKGSDTEAFF.

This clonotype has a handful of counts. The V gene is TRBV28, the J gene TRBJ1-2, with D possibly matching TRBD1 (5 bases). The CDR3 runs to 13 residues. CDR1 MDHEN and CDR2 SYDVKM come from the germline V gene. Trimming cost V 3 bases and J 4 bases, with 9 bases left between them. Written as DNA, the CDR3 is TGTGCCAGCAGTTTGGGACCGCTCTATGGCTACACCTTC. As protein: CASSLGPLYGYTF.

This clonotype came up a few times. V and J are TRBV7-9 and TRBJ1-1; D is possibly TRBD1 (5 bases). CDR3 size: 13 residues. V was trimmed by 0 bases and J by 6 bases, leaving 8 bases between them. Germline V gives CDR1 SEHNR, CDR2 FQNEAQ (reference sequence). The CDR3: CASSLAWDPEAFF. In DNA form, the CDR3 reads TGTGCCAGCAGCTTAGCCTGGGACCCTGAAGCTTTCTTT.